This TCR beta chain was captured in a study of control samples from healthy donors and cancer patients. Some clones are missing from TCRdb's copy, which holds only in-frame ones; the method was immunoSEQ multiplex PCR. The sample consists of 110,000 to 150,000 clones, roughly nine tenths of them appearing once. The CDR3 is made up of 12 amino acids. Germline V gene sequence: CDR1 MDHEN, CDR2 SYDVKM. Trimming left V 6 bases short and J 10 bases short, with 12 bases between. The sample taken for sequencing was blood. The chain has TRBV28 and TRBJ1-4; D ambiguous. This TCR came from a man between 18 and 35 years old in good health. In nucleotides, the CDR3 is TGTGCCAGCAGCCCCCGAGGTGGAAAACTGTTTTTT. It specifies CASSPRGGKLFF. Full variable domain (rest looked up from reference TRBV28 and TRBJ1-4): DVKVTQSSRYLVKRTGEKVFLECVQDMDHENMFWYRQDPGLGLRLIYFSYDVKMKEKGDIPEGYSVSREKKERFSLILESASTNQTSMYLCASSPRGGKLFFGSGTQLSVL.